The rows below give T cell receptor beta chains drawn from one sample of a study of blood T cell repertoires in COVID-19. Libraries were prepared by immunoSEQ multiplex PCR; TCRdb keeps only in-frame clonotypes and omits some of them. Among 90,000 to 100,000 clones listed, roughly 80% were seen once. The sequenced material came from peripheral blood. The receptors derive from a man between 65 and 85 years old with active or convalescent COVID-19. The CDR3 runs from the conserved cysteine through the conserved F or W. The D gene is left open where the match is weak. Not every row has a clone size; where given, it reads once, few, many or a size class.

CASSLGTGVFGNQPQHF TGTGCCAGCAGCTTAGGGACAGGGGTGTTCGGTAATCAGCCCCAGCATTTT TRBV7-2 few TRBD1 TRBJ1-5
CASSLLSDSYEKLFF TGTGCCAGCAGCTTACTCTCGGACAGTTATGAAAAACTGTTTTTT TRBV11-2 few NA TRBJ1-4
CASMKTGLGTEAFF TGTGCCAGCATGAAGACAGGGTTGGGGACTGAAGCTTTCTTT TRBV2 NA TRBD1 TRBJ1-1
CASRTRPQGEAFF TGTGCCAGCAGAACGCGTCCACAGGGAGAAGCTTTCTTT TRBV6-5 once NA TRBJ1-1
CASSEYRTNTDTQYF TGTGCCAGCAGTGAATACAGGACTAACACAGATACGCAGTATTTT TRBV25-1 NA NA TRBJ2-3
CASSPRTLAGGRTGELFF TGCGCCAGCAGCCCCCGGACACTAGCGGGGGGGAGGACCGGGGAGCTGTTTTTT TRBV4-1 NA TRBD2 TRBJ2-2
CAISDGGLSSRTQYF TGTGCCATCAGTGATGGAGGGCTCTCAAGCAGGACCCAGTACTTC TRBV10-3 once NA TRBJ2-5
CASGPRSGGGTGELFF TGTGCTAGTGGTCCCCGTTCTGGCGGTGGCACCGGGGAGCTGTTTTTT TRBV12-5 NA NA TRBJ2-2
CASSRQGNSNYEQYF TGTGCCAGCAGTAGACAGGGTAACTCCAACTACGAGCAGTACTTC TRBV6-5 NA TRBD1 TRBJ2-7
CASSFTGTLELFF TGTGCCAGCAGCTTCACAGGTACTTTGGAGCTGTTTTTT TRBV5-6 NA NA TRBJ2-2
CASSGDSRRAQETQYF TGTGCCAGCAGTGGCGACAGCAGGAGGGCCCAAGAGACCCAGTACTTC TRBV2 NA NA TRBJ2-5
CATSGDRYSTNEQFF TGTGCCACCAGCGGAGACAGATATTCAACCAATGAGCAGTTCTTC TRBV15 NA NA TRBJ2-1
CASSVDGTTPGNTIYF TGTGCCAGCAGCGTAGATGGGACTACCCCTGGAAACACCATATATTTT TRBV9 NA NA TRBJ1-3
CASSSTGRRYGYTF TGTGCCAGCAGCTCGACAGGGAGAAGGTATGGCTACACCTTC TRBV7-2 NA TRBD1 TRBJ1-2
CATTGQGSTDTQYF TGTGCCACAACCGGACAGGGAAGCACAGATACGCAGTATTTT TRBV7-9 NA TRBD1 TRBJ2-3
CASSALWSGTGELFF TGTGCCAGCAGCGCACTATGGAGCGGCACCGGGGAGCTGTTTTTT TRBV9 NA NA TRBJ2-2
CASSWTGREQYF TGTGCCAGCAGTTGGACAGGGCGCGAGCAGTACTTC TRBV12-3/TRBV12-4 NA TRBD1 TRBJ2-7
CASSLVGQVHSPLHF TGTGCCAGCAGCTTAGTGGGACAGGTCCATTCACCCCTCCACTTT TRBV7-9 NA TRBD1 TRBJ1-6
CASSRQGGNEKLFF TGTGCCAGCAGCCGACAGGGGGGTAATGAAAAACTGTTTTTT TRBV7-9 few TRBD1 TRBJ1-4
CATSGDRGTDTQYF TGTGCCACCAGTGGCGACAGGGGCACAGATACGCAGTATTTT TRBV24-1 NA TRBD1 TRBJ2-3
CSASLRRASNTEAFF TGCAGTGCTAGTTTACGCAGGGCCTCTAACACTGAAGCTTTCTTT TRBV20-1 NA NA TRBJ1-1
CASSFPFKRGNTGELFF TGTGCCAGCAGCTTTCCCTTTAAGCGGGGTAACACCGGGGAGCTGTTTTTT TRBV11-2 NA TRBD2 TRBJ2-2
CASSQDGQFYGYTF TGCGCCAGCAGCCAGGACGGACAATTCTATGGCTACACCTTC TRBV4-3 once NA TRBJ1-2
CASSETSVSGELFF TGCGCCAGCAGCGAAACTAGCGTCTCCGGGGAGCTGTTTTTT TRBV4-1 NA TRBD2 TRBJ2-2
CSVRLTFTYEQYF TGCAGCGTTCGGTTAACTTTTACCTACGAGCAGTACTTC TRBV29-1 NA NA TRBJ2-7
CASSPGLAGGPGNIQYF TGTGCCAGCAGTCCCGGACTAGCGGGGGGGCCAGGAAACATTCAGTACTTC TRBV2 NA TRBD2 TRBJ2-4
CASSLMVGSNTIYF TGTGCCAGCAGCTTAATGGTGGGCTCCAACACCATATATTTT TRBV7-2 NA NA TRBJ1-3
CASSRSLGGRSGANVLTF TGTGCCAGCTCTCGATCGTTAGGGGGCCGATCTGGGGCCAACGTCCTGACTTTC TRBV18 once TRBD1 TRBJ2-6
CASSLTPMRAGETQYF TGTGCCAGCAGTCTAACCCCGATGCGGGCCGGGGAGACCCAGTACTTC TRBV7-6 once NA TRBJ2-5
CASSIHRGAVPYEQYF TGTGCCAGCAGCATCCACCGGGGGGCGGTACCCTACGAGCAGTACTTC TRBV21-1 NA NA TRBJ2-7
CASTRTSGETDTQYF TGTGCCAGTACTCGGACTAGCGGGGAAACAGATACGCAGTATTTT TRBV19 NA TRBD2 TRBJ2-3
CASRPLGEGTEAFF TGTGCCAGCAGGCCCTTGGGGGAGGGCACTGAAGCTTTCTTT TRBV6-5 NA NA TRBJ1-1
CASSAGVEQYF TGTGCCAGCAGTGCGGGAGTTGAGCAGTACTTC TRBV2 NA NA TRBJ2-7
CASSYRGQGFDEQYF TGTGCCAGCAGTTACCGGGGACAGGGTTTTGACGAGCAGTACTTC TRBV6-5 NA TRBD1 TRBJ2-7
CASSLAQGGWGTAGNTIYF TGTGCCAGCAGCTTAGCGCAGGGAGGTTGGGGGACCGCTGGAAACACCATATATTTT TRBV7-6 NA NA TRBJ1-3
CASRPNRGTEAFF TGTGCCAGCAGGCCTAACAGGGGCACTGAAGCTTTCTTT TRBV12-3/TRBV12-4 NA TRBD1 TRBJ1-1
CASSFRENGYTF TGTGCCAGCAGCTTTCGGGAAAATGGCTACACCTTC TRBV7-9 NA NA TRBJ1-2
CATRSGQGDYGYTF TGTGCCACCCGCTCCGGACAGGGAGACTATGGCTACACCTTC TRBV15 NA TRBD1 TRBJ1-2
CASSQGQGSAGELFF TGTGCCAGCAGCCAAGGGCAGGGAAGTGCCGGGGAGCTGTTTTTT TRBV4-2 NA NA TRBJ2-2
CASSFGGEKNIQYF TGCGCCAGCAGCTTTGGGGGGGAAAAAAACATTCAGTACTTC TRBV5-1 NA TRBD2 TRBJ2-4
CASRVGQEHQPQHF TGTGCCAGCAGAGTAGGACAGGAGCATCAGCCCCAGCATTTT TRBV2 NA TRBD1 TRBJ1-5
CASSQVWTGEVPLHF TGTGCCAGCAGCCAAGTTTGGACAGGTGAGGTACCCCTCCACTTT TRBV3-1/TRBV3-2 NA TRBD1 TRBJ1-6
CASSLSGQGTDEQFF TGCGCCAGCAGCTTGTCGGGACAGGGGACAGATGAGCAGTTCTTC TRBV5-1 NA TRBD1 TRBJ2-1
CASSTGRLATDTQYF TGCGCCAGCAGCACCGGAAGACTAGCCACAGATACGCAGTATTTT TRBV5-1 once TRBD2 TRBJ2-3
CSVDHRGTEAFF TGCAGCGTTGACCACAGGGGCACTGAAGCTTTCTTT TRBV29-1 NA TRBD1 TRBJ1-1
CAWSVRGEQFF TGTGCCTGGAGTGTAAGGGGTGAGCAGTTCTTC TRBV30 NA NA TRBJ2-1
CASSSAGQGVYF TGTGCCAGCAGCAGCGCGGGACAGGGGGTATACTTC TRBV21-1 few NA TRBJ2-5
CASASPGEKLFF TGTGCCAGCGCCAGCCCGGGTGAAAAACTGTTTTTT TRBV12-3/TRBV12-4 NA NA TRBJ1-4
CASSPQGDQPQHF TGTGCCAGCTCACCCCAGGGGGACCAGCCCCAGCATTTT TRBV18 NA TRBD1 TRBJ1-5
CASSARGLSSYEQYF TGTGCCAGCAGCGCTCGGGGACTCAGCTCCTACGAGCAGTACTTC TRBV6-5 NA NA TRBJ2-7
CASSLAPPGTSSAYEQYF TGTGCCAGCAGCTTAGCCCCCCCGGGGACTAGCAGTGCGTACGAGCAGTACTTC TRBV7-2 NA TRBD2 TRBJ2-7
CSVEGPRWEFF TGCAGCGTTGAGGGGCCCCGATGGGAGTTCTTC TRBV29-1 NA NA TRBJ2-1